A single sample gave rise to the 27 T cell receptor beta chains below, sequenced in a study of blood T cell repertoires in COVID-19. This table comes from immunoSEQ multiplex PCR, and its TCRdb copy is limited to in-frame clones, with some not included. The sample includes roughly 290,000 clones, about nine tenths of them seen just once. The specimen sequenced was peripheral blood. The receptors derive from a woman in her twenties or thirties with COVID-19, enrolled during active disease.

This chain connects TRBV6-2 or TRBV6-3 to TRBJ1-2; 7 nucleotides agree with TRBD1. The germline gives CDR1 MNHEY, CDR2 SVGEGT. This CDR3 has 16 amino acids. The V and J ends lost 5 bases and 0 bases, in that order; junction bases with no gene match: 9. The CDR3 region has the DNA TGTGCCAGCAGTAAGGACAGGACAGAGGCTAACTATGGCTACACCTTC. Residues: CASSKDRTEANYGYTF.

The chain recombines TRBV28 with TRBJ1-1; 7 nucleotides line up with TRBD1. J lost 0 bases, V lost 3 bases, and 4 bases had no gene match. The CDR3 length is 15 residues. Germline CDR1 is MDHEN and CDR2 is SYDVKM. CDR3 in DNA: TGTGCCAGCAGTTTGCCGGGACAGTTGAACACTGAAGCTTTCTTT. Its protein product is CASSLPGQLNTEAFF.

This rearrangement joins TRBV23-1 to TRBJ1-6; possibly TRBD1 for D (6 bases). TRBV23-1 is treated as an ORF (open reading frame) with a function not yet certain. CDR3 length equals 16 residues. Trimming removed 0 bases from V and 7 bases from J, with 13 bases in between. CDR3 DNA: TGCGCCAGCAGTCAATCCTGGGGAGGGGGGAATTCACCCCTCCACTTT. It encodes CASSQSWGGGNSPLHF.

The chain uses TRBV7-2 and TRBJ1-5; a weak D match, TRBD1 (5 bases). The V gene lost 5 bases and the J gene lost 2 bases, with 13 bases spanning the gap. CDR3 length: 15 amino acids. Germline V gene lookup returns CDR1 SGHTA and CDR2 FQGNSA. The CDR3 nucleotides read TGTGCCAGCAGCCCCGTCGGGGGAGGCAATCAGCCCCAGCATTTT. Its translation: CASSPVGGGNQPQHF.

The V call is TRBV28, the J call TRBJ1-1; perhaps TRBD1 as D (5 bases). CDR1 MDHEN and CDR2 SYDVKM come from the germline V gene. The V gene lost 7 bases and the J gene lost 4 bases, with 16 bases spanning the gap. CDR3 size: 14 residues. In nucleotides, the CDR3 is TGTGCCAGCATCCCTAGGGGCAGGCCCACTGAAGCTTTCTTT. As protein: CASIPRGRPTEAFF. The full variable domain, with the rest looked up from reference TRBV28 and TRBJ1-1, is DVKVTQSSRYLVKRTGEKVFLECVQDMDHENMFWYRQDPGLGLRLIYFSYDVKMKEKGDIPEGYSVSREKKERFSLILESASTNQTSMYLCASIPRGRPTEAFFGQGTRLTVV.

This clone was picked up one time. The V gene is TRBV9, the J gene TRBJ2-1; the D is unclear. Germline loops: CDR1 SGDLS, CDR2 YYNGEE. Trimming shortened V by 0 bases and J by 2 bases, and 12 bases separated the two germline ends. This CDR3 spans 16 amino acids. The CDR3 DNA reads TGTGCCAGCAGCGTAGGTCCCCGCTATACCTACAATGAGCAGTTCTTC. Residues: CASSVGPRYTYNEQFF.

The chain links TRBV7-2 to TRBJ1-2, with D possibly being TRBD1 (5 bases). CDR1 and CDR2 from the germline V gene are SGHTA and FQGNSA. V lost 1 base and J lost 6, with 15 bases in between. The length of the CDR3 is 15 residues. The CDR3 DNA reads TGTGCCAGCAGCTTAGTGTCAGGGAATTTGGATGGCTACACCTTC. This gives the protein CASSLVSGNLDGYTF.

This chain links TRBV7-2 with TRBJ1-5; TRBD1 matches at 10 bases. The CDR3 runs to 15 residues. Per germline, CDR1 SGHTA and CDR2 FQGNSA. V shed 1 base, J shed 5 bases, and the junction held 2 bases outside the gene matches. In nucleotides, the CDR3 is TGTGCCAGCAGCTTAGGGGGACAGGGGCATCAGCCCCAGCATTTT. Translation gives CASSLGGQGHQPQHF.

CDR3 in DNA: TGTGCCAGCAGCTTAGCAGGGGGACGACAGCCCCAGCATTTT. Residues: CASSLAGGRQPQHF. The chain is built from TRBV11-2 and TRBJ1-5, with 7 bases lining up with TRBD1. The CDR3 runs 14 residues. Trimming took 1 base from V and 7 from J; bases not matched to a gene: 4. Germline V gene sequence: CDR1 SGHAT, CDR2 FQNNGV.

The rearrangement joins TRBV30 to TRBJ2-2, with 8 positions matching TRBD2. Germline V gene sequence: CDR1 GTSNPN, CDR2 SVGIG (reference sequence). The CDR3 covers 16 residues. The ends lost 2 bases at V and 8 bases at J; junction bases unmatched: 13. The CDR3 is CAWSRGGRSLWGELFF. The CDR3 DNA reads TGTGCCTGGAGTCGGGGCGGGAGGTCGCTGTGGGGGGAGCTGTTTTTT.

The chain couples TRBV30 to TRBJ1-5; 7 bases are shared with TRBD1. V dropped 2 bases and J dropped 7; count of bases not matched to a gene: 5. The CDR3 sequence is 13 residues long. Per germline, CDR1 GTSNPN and CDR2 SVGIG (reference sequence). The CDR3 sequence is CAWSRRGDQPQHF. DNA for the CDR3: TGTGCCTGGAGTCGCAGGGGGGACCAGCCCCAGCATTTT.

V is TRBV18 and J is TRBJ2-7, with 15 nucleotides matching TRBD2. This CDR3 has 17 amino acids. V gave up 5 bases and J gave up 7 bases; unmatched junction bases: 12. CDR1 and CDR2 from the germline V gene are KGHSH and LQKENI. The CDR3 DNA is TGTGCCAGCTCATCATCCCCGGGACTAGCGGGAGGTCCGGAGCAGTACTTC. Translation: CASSSSPGLAGGPEQYF.

The V gene is TRBV27, the J gene TRBJ1-5, with 7 bases lining up with TRBD1. The CDR3 covers 17 residues. Germline CDR1 reads MNHEY; CDR2 reads SMNVEV (reference sequence). Trimming cost V 0 bases and J 1 base; bases outside gene matches: 6. CDR3 in DNA: TGTGCCAGCAGTTTATCGGGCCCACAGGGGAGCAATCAGCCCCAGCATTTT. This gives the protein CASSLSGPQGSNQPQHF.

CDR3 coding DNA: TGTGCCAGTAGTATCTTGGCAGATAATGAAAAACTGTTTTTT. Protein sequence: CASSILADNEKLFF. The V gene is TRBV19, the J gene TRBJ1-4, with unresolved D. Looked up from germline, CDR1 is LNHDA and CDR2 is SQIVND (reference sequence). The CDR3 is made up of 14 amino acids. V was trimmed by 3 bases and J by 4 bases, leaving 9 bases between them.

The chain combines TRBV5-6 with TRBJ1-2, with a weak D call TRBD1 (6 bases). V lost 1 base to trimming and J lost 3 bases, with 7 bases between them. The germline gives CDR1 SGHDT, CDR2 YYEEEE. The CDR3 consists of 13 residues. DNA of the CDR3: TGTGCCAGCAGCTTGACAGGGTACTATGGCTACACCTTC. Translated, it gives CASSLTGYYGYTF. The variable domain in full, completed from reference TRBV5-6 and TRBJ1-2, reads DAGVTQSPTHLIKTRGQQVTLRCSPKSGHDTVSWYQQALGQGPQFIFQYYEEEERQRGNFPDRFSGHQFPNYSSELNVNALLLGDSALYLCASSLTGYYGYTFGSGTRLTVV.

The chain is built from TRBV10-3 and TRBJ2-7, with 10 bases fitting TRBD1. Germline V gene sequence: CDR1 ENHRY, CDR2 SYGVKD. The CDR3 sequence is 13 residues long. With 5 bases clipped from V and 5 bases from J, the junction kept 3 bases outside the gene matches. The CDR3 nucleotides are TGTGCCATCAGTCTGGACAGGGGGAACGAGCAGTACTTC. It encodes CAISLDRGNEQYF.

V gene TRBV7-3 combines with J gene TRBJ1-3; no reliable D call. The germline V and J ends were trimmed by 3 bases and 2 bases, with 8 bases remaining between them. Germline CDR1 SGHTA, CDR2 FQGTGA. The CDR3 length is 14 residues. In nucleotides, the CDR3 is TGTGCCAGCAGCTTGGGAGGGCCTGGAAACACCATATATTTT. It is translated as CASSLGGPGNTIYF.

This sequence joins TRBV12-3 or TRBV12-4 and TRBJ2-3, with D possibly matching TRBD1 (6 bases). The CDR3 has 13 residues. With 8 bases removed from V and 5 bases from J, the gap between germline ends came to 14 bases. The CDR3 sequence is CASRLGHQDTQYF. Here the CDR3 DNA reads TGTGCCAGCCGCCTGGGACATCAAGATACGCAGTATTTT.

In its sample, this clone was seen a few times. The V call is TRBV28, the J call TRBJ1-2; 12 nucleotides line up with TRBD1. The CDR3 runs to 17 residues. CDR1 and CDR2 from the germline V gene are MDHEN and SYDVKM. With V trimmed by 5 bases and J by 6 bases, 13 bases remained unmatched. The CDR3 loop reads CASSGPGTGGPLDGYTF. Written as DNA, the CDR3 is TGTGCCAGCAGTGGCCCCGGGACAGGGGGCCCTCTGGATGGCTACACCTTC.

The chain links TRBV5-1 to TRBJ2-7, with TRBD2 matching 14 bases. Germline trimming cut 6 bases from V and 11 bases from J; bases unmatched to any gene: 13. The germline V gene encodes CDR1 SGHRS and CDR2 YFSETQ. The CDR3 length is 15 residues. For the CDR3, the DNA is TGCGCCAGCACCCCAGGGGGGACTAGCGGGAGTATAGAGTACTTC. Amino acids: CASTPGGTSGSIEYF. Combining the CDR3 with reference TRBV5-1 and TRBJ2-7 gives the whole variable domain KAGVTQTPRYLIKTRGQQVTLSCSPISGHRSVSWYQQTPGQGLQFLFEYFSETQRNKGNFPGRFSGRQFSNSRSEMNVSTLELGDSALYLCASTPGGTSGSIEYFGPGTRLTVT.

The chain recombines TRBV10-1 with TRBJ2-2; D not certain. The V end lost 4 bases, the J end lost 6 bases, and 9 bases lay between the germline ends. The CDR3 contains 13 residues. Germline lookup yields CDR1 WNHNN and CDR2 SYGVQD (reference sequence). CDR3 sequence: CASSAWAAGELFF. DNA of the CDR3: TGCGCCAGCAGTGCTTGGGCAGCCGGGGAGCTGTTTTTT.

The CDR3 coding sequence is TGTGCCAGCAGCTTGGTCAGGGGACATGGCTACACCTTC. This gives the protein CASSLVRGHGYTF. The chain couples TRBV11-2 to TRBJ1-2; tentatively, D is TRBD1 (6 bases). This CDR3 has 13 amino acids. The V gene's germline CDR1 is SGHAT and CDR2 FQNNGV. Trimming removed 3 bases from V and 6 bases from J, with 11 bases in between.

This chain joins TRBV28 and TRBJ2-7; the D gene is possibly TRBD1 (6 bases). V was cut by 5 bases and J by 1 base, with 15 bases left in between. Per germline, CDR1 MDHEN and CDR2 SYDVKM. The CDR3 covers 15 residues. CDR3: CASSPRTAFSYEQYF. CDR3 in DNA: TGTGCCAGCAGTCCCCGGACAGCCTTTTCCTACGAGCAGTACTTC.

A few counts support this clone. V is TRBV2 and J is TRBJ1-2, with D perhaps TRBD1 (6 bases). The CDR3 spans 16 residues. The germline V gene encodes CDR1 SNHLY and CDR2 FYNNEI. Deletions cut 2 bases from V and 4 bases from J, with 17 bases between. DNA of the CDR3: TGTGCCAGCAGTGAACCGGACAGTCTCAATTTCTATGGCTACACCTTC. It encodes CASSEPDSLNFYGYTF.

The V gene is TRBV27, the J gene TRBJ2-7; D may be TRBD2 (6 bases). CDR1 and CDR2 from the germline V gene are MNHEY and SMNVEV (reference sequence). The ends were cut back, 3 bases at V and 0 bases at J, with 21 bases in the middle. The CDR3 contains 18 residues. The CDR3 loop reads CASSFRQEGFRGSYEQYF. CDR3 coding DNA: TGTGCCAGCAGTTTCCGTCAGGAGGGGTTTAGGGGCTCCTACGAGCAGTACTTC.

The chain couples TRBV5-4 to TRBJ1-2; D is unresolved. The V end lost 4 bases, the J end lost 5 bases, and 6 bases lay between the germline ends. CDR1 SGHNT and CDR2 YYREEE come from the germline V gene (reference sequence). The CDR3 has 11 residues. CDR3 nucleotide sequence: TGTGCCAGCAGCCTCGGGTATGGCTACACCTTC. It is translated as CASSLGYGYTF.

This chain's CDR3 is CASRTGTGWVNTEAFF. The CDR3 nucleotides are TGTGCCAGCAGGACCGGGACAGGATGGGTGAACACTGAAGCTTTCTTT. The chain carries TRBV28 and TRBJ1-1; 8 bases line up with TRBD1. The length of the CDR3 is 16 residues. V lost 6 bases to trimming and J lost 0 bases; unmatched junction nucleotides: 9. The germline V gene encodes CDR1 MDHEN and CDR2 SYDVKM.